One and the same sample provided the 8 T cell receptor beta chains below, sequenced in a study of blood T cells in healthy people across ages. The second PCR ran about 6 to 11 cycles with a sample-barcoded 5' primer and J-beta primers. TCRdb called the 5' RACE reads again in MiXCR, with one record for every CDR3 protein. Here the sample spans 540,000 or so distinct CDR3 sequences, more than 20% being singletons. Another study also made use of these data, one on T cells of mothers and their children.

The material sequenced was blood. Receptors originate from a boy aged 10-17 years in good health.

The chain is built from TRBV4-3 and TRBJ2-2; TRBD2 matches 12 bases. The length of the CDR3 is 16 residues. Trimming at V came to 4 bases and at J to 6 bases, leaving 6 bases not matched to a gene. Germline V gene data show CDR1 as LGHNA and CDR2 as YSLEER. CDR3 bases: TGCGCCAGCAGCCCGCTAGCGGGAGGGCCCGCCGGGGAGCTGTTTTTT. Protein sequence: CASSPLAGGPAGELFF.

Only a few counts were recorded for this clonotype. J is TRBJ1-2 and V is TRBV9; D is ambiguous. From germline, CDR1 is SGDLS and CDR2 YYNGEE. The V gene lost 0 bases and the J gene lost 2 bases, with 8 bases spanning the gap. There are 14 residues in the CDR3. The chain's CDR3 is CASSVGVGNYGYTF. DNA of the CDR3: TGTGCCAGCAGCGTAGGTGTAGGGAACTATGGCTACACCTTC.

Only a few counts were recorded for this clonotype. The gene calls are TRBV28 and TRBJ1-2; 7 bases are a match to TRBD1. The CDR3 covers 13 residues. CDR1 and CDR2 from the germline V gene are MDHEN and SYDVKM. Trimming cost V 6 bases and J 2 bases; bases outside gene matches: 3. The DNA for the CDR3 is TGTGCCAGCAGGTCAGGGGGGAACTATGGCTACACCTTC. Its protein is CASRSGGNYGYTF.

This chain uses TRBV28 with TRBJ2-2, with 11 nucleotides matching TRBD2. The trim removed 6 bases at V and 1 base at J, leaving 10 bases unmatched. This CDR3 is 18 amino acids long. Germline CDR1 reads MDHEN; CDR2 reads SYDVKM. CDR3 DNA sequence: TGTGCCAGCAGCAAGGGGACTAGCGGAGTAAAGAACACCGGGGAGCTGTTTTTT. Translation gives CASSKGTSGVKNTGELFF.

The V call is TRBV5-1, the J call TRBJ2-3; 11 bases map to TRBD1. Germline trimming cut 4 bases from V and 0 bases from J; bases unmatched to any gene: 1. Germline V gene data show CDR1 as SGHRS and CDR2 as YFSETQ. There are 15 residues in the CDR3. CDR3: CASSGTGGSTDTQYF. Here the CDR3 DNA reads TGCGCCAGCAGCGGGACAGGGGGTAGCACAGATACGCAGTATTTT.

This clonotype was detected only a few times. Just one base apart from a much larger clone, this may be a read error. This chain joins TRBV6-5 and TRBJ1-6; the D is unclear. This CDR3 has 13 residues. The V end lost 2 bases, the J end lost 5 bases, and 4 bases lay between the germline ends. Per the germline V gene, CDR1 is MNHEY and CDR2 is SVGAGI. CDR3 coding DNA: TGTGCCAGCAGTTACAGGGATAATTCACCCCTCCACTTT. Its protein is CASSYRDNSPLHF.

This clonotype was detected many times. The chain recombines TRBV28 with TRBJ1-5; D remains ambiguous. Per germline, CDR1 MDHEN and CDR2 SYDVKM. Trimming cost V 8 bases and J 1 base, with 21 bases left between them. The CDR3 is 17 residues long. The CDR3 spells CASDRARGPGSNQPQHF. The CDR3 DNA reads TGTGCCAGCGACCGCGCAAGAGGTCCGGGGAGCAATCAGCCCCAGCATTTT.

This clonotype was detected many times. The chain links TRBV7-9 to TRBJ2-7, with a possible D match to TRBD1 (6 bases). Per the germline V gene, CDR1 is SEHNR and CDR2 is FQNEAQ (reference sequence). The CDR3 is 16 residues long. The V gene lost 1 base and the J gene lost 3 bases, with 16 bases spanning the gap. The CDR3 DNA reads as TGTGCCAGCAGCTTAGACACAGGGACCTCGAACTACGAGCAGTACTTC. Translated, it gives CASSLDTGTSNYEQYF.